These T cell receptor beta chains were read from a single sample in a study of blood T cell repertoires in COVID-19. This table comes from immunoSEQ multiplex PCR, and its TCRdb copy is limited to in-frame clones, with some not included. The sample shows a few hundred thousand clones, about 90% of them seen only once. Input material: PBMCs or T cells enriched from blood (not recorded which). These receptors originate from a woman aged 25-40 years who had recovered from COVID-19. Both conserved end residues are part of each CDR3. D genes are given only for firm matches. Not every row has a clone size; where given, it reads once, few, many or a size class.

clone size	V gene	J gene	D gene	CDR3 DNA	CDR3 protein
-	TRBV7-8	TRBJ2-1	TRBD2	TGTGCCAGCAGCCCACCGGGACTAGCCCTGTTCTTC	CASSPPGLALFF
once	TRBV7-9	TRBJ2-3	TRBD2	TGTGCCAGCAGCGTCAAAGTGCTAGCGGGCGGCCCAGATACGCAGTATTTT	CASSVKVLAGGPDTQYF
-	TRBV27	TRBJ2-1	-	TGTGCCAGCAGTTTAGGCTTCTCGACAATTGAGCAGTTCTTC	CASSLGFSTIEQFF
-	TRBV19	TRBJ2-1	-	TGTGCCAGTAGTATGGATGGAGGTGAGCAGTTCTTC	CASSMDGGEQFF
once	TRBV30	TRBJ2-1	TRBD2	TGTGCCGAATCCAACTACGGGGGGGAACAGTTCTTC	CAESNYGGEQFF
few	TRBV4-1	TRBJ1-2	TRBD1	TGCGCCAGCAGCCCCAACAGGGGCAATCGCTATGGCTACACCTTC	CASSPNRGNRYGYTF
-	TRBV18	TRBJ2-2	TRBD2	TGTGCCAGCTCACCTGGGACTAGCGGGGGATCCGGGGAGCTGTTTTTT	CASSPGTSGGSGELFF
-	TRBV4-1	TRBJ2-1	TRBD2	TGCGCCAGCAGCCGAGGGCCTGGACTAGCGGGGGGTCTCACCTACAATGAGCAGTTCTTC	CASSRGPGLAGGLTYNEQFF
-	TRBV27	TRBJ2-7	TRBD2	TGTGCCAGCAGTTTATCCCCTGGCGGGGGGCTCTACGAGCAGTACTTC	CASSLSPGGGLYEQYF
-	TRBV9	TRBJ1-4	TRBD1	TGTGCCAGCAGCGGGACAGGGGCAGCTAATGAAAAACTGTTTTTT	CASSGTGAANEKLFF
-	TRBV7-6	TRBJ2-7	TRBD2	TGTGCCAGCAGCATTACTAGCGGGGGGGCCGGCGAGCAGTACTTC	CASSITSGGAGEQYF
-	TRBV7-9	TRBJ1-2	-	TGTGCCAGCAGCTTAGCGGTGGGGGGGTACACCTTC	CASSLAVGGYTF
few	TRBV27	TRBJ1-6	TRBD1	TGTGCCAGCAGTTTAAGGACAGGGGGCGTCTCGGGTAATTCACCCCTCCACTTT	CASSLRTGGVSGNSPLHF
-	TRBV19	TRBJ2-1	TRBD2	TGTGCCAGTAGTCCCAAACTAGCGGGAGGGTCGAATGAGCAGTTCTTC	CASSPKLAGGSNEQFF
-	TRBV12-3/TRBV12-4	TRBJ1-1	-	TGTGCCAGCAGTTTAGGGAGGAGGGCTTTCTTT	CASSLGRRAFF
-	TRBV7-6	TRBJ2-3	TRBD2	TGTGCCAGCAGCTTAAGCGGGGGGACCACAGATACGCAGTATTTT	CASSLSGGTTDTQYF
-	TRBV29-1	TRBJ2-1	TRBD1	TGCAGCGTTCCCCGGACAGGGGACAGCTACAATGAGCAGTTCTTC	CSVPRTGDSYNEQFF
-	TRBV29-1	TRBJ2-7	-	TGCAGCGTTGAAGGACTAGTTGGCCCTTACGAGCAGTACTTC	CSVEGLVGPYEQYF
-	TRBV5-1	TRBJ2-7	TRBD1	TGCGCCAGCAGCCCCCTGACAGGGACATCCTACGAGCAGTACTTC	CASSPLTGTSYEQYF
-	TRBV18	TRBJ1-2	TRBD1	TGTGCCAGCTCACCACCGGGACAGGGAGGAGAAGGCTACACCTTC	CASSPPGQGGEGYTF
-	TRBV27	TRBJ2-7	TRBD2	TGTGCCAGCAGCCAACTAGCGGGAGGCCACGAGCAGTACTTC	CASSQLAGGHEQYF
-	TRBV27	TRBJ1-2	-	TGTGCCAGCAGTTTATCGGGTTCAGGTACGAACTATGGCTACACCTTC	CASSLSGSGTNYGYTF
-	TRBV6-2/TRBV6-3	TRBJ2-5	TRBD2	TGTGCCAGCAGTTTCCGACTACAGACTAGCGGGAGCTATTTGTACCAAGAGACCCAGTACTTC	CASSFRLQTSGSYLYQETQYF
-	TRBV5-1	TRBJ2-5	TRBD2	TGCGCCAGCAGCTTGGCCACCGGACTAGCGGGAGAAAATCCCTACTTC	CASSLATGLAGENPYF
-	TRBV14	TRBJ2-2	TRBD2	TGTGCCAGCAGCCAACAACTAGCGGGCACCGGGGAGCTGTTTTTT	CASSQQLAGTGELFF
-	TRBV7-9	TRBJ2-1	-	TGTGCCAGCAGCCCCTTTCTCCGCTCCTACAATGAGCAGTTCTTC	CASSPFLRSYNEQFF
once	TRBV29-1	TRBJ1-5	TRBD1	TGCAGCGTTTCAACAGGGGGAAATCAGCCCCAGCATTTT	CSVSTGGNQPQHF
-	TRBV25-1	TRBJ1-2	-	TGTGCCAGCAGTGAGCGAGCTATTAACTATGGCTACACCTTC	CASSERAINYGYTF
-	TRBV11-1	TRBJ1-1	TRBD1	TGTGCCAGCAGCTTAGCGCTGTACAGGGGCAACACTGAAGCTTTCTTT	CASSLALYRGNTEAFF
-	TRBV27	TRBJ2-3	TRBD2	TGTGCCAGCAGTTGGCTAGCGGGAGTGGGCACAGATACGCAGTATTTT	CASSWLAGVGTDTQYF
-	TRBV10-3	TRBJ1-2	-	TGTGCCATCAGTGACCCCCCAGGATCCTATGGCTACACCTTC	CAISDPPGSYGYTF
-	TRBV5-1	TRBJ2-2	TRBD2	TGCGCCAGCAGCCCCCTACTAGCGGGAGGGCCCACCGGGGAGCTGTTTTTT	CASSPLLAGGPTGELFF
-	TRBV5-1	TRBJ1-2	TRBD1	TGCGCCAGCAGCTTTCTAACAGGGGCTACTAACTATGGCTACACCTTC	CASSFLTGATNYGYTF
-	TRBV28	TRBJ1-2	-	TGTGCCAGCAGCCTAAGCGGGGGGCCCGGCTACACCTTC	CASSLSGGPGYTF
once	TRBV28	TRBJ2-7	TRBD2	TGTGCCAGCAGTTTAAGTAGCGGGGCCTACGAGCAGTACTTC	CASSLSSGAYEQYF
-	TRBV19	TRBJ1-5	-	TGTGCCAGTAGTACACAGGTGGGTCAGCCCCAGCATTTT	CASSTQVGQPQHF
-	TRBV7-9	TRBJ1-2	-	TGTGCCAGCAGCTTAGAGCTCCGAAACTATGGCTACACCTTC	CASSLELRNYGYTF
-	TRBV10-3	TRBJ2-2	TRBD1	TGTGCCATCCAGGGGGCCGCGAACACCGGGGAGCTGTTTTTT	CAIQGAANTGELFF
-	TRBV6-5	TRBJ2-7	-	TGTGCCAGCAGTTACCTTACCCCAACTTACGAGCAGTACTTC	CASSYLTPTYEQYF
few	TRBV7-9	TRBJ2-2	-	TGTGCCAGCAGCACCCCGAGCGGGACCGGGGAGCTGTTTTTT	CASSTPSGTGELFF
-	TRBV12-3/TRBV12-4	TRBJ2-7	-	TGTGCCAGCAGTCCCCAGCGGTCCTTGCAGCAGTACTTC	CASSPQRSLQQYF
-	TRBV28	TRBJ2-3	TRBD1	TGTGCCAGCAGTCCAGGGGGCGTTAGCACAGATACGCAGTATTTT	CASSPGGVSTDTQYF
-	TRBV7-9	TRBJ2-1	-	TGTGCCAGCAGCTTAACTCGGGGTACCTACAATGAGCAGTTCTTC	CASSLTRGTYNEQFF
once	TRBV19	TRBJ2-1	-	TGTGCCAGTAGAGGGACTGTGAGCTCCTACAATGAGCAGTTCTTC	CASRGTVSSYNEQFF
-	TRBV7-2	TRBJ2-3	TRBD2	TGTGCCAGCAGCCAAGGGGGGCTAGCGGGAGGTATTAATACGCAGTATTTT	CASSQGGLAGGINTQYF
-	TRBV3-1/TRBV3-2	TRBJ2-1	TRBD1	TGTGCCAGCAGCCCAGGGACAGTCTCCTACAATGAGCAGTTCTTC	CASSPGTVSYNEQFF
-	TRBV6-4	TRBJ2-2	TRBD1	TGTGCCAGCAGCTTTTCCCATTGGACAGGAACGAACACCGGGGAGCTGTTTTTT	CASSFSHWTGTNTGELFF
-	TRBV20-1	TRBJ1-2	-	TGCAGTGCTCTAAGTATTGGCTACACCTTC	CSALSIGYTF
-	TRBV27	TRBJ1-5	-	TGTGCCAGCAGTTTTCTAGGACAGCCCCAGCATTTT	CASSFLGQPQHF
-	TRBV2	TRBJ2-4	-	TGTGCCAGCACCTACTCCGAAAACATTCAGTACTTC	CASTYSENIQYF
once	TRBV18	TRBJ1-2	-	TGTGCCAGCTCCCCTTCCCAGGGTATCGTGAATGGCTACACCTTC	CASSPSQGIVNGYTF
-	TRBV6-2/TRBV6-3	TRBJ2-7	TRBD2	TGTGCCAGCAGTTACGGCCGGCTAGCGGGGGGCCCCGGTCAGGCCGAGCAGTACTTC	CASSYGRLAGGPGQAEQYF
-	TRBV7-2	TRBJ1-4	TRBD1	TGTGCCAGCAGCCTGGACAGGGAGATTGAAAAACTGTTTTTT	CASSLDREIEKLFF
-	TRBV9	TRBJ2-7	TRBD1	TGTGCCAGCAGCCCCGGGACAGGGGTGTACGAGCAGTACTTC	CASSPGTGVYEQYF
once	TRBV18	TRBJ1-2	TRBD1	TGTGCCAGCTCCCCGGGACAGGGGGATCACTATGGCTACACCTTC	CASSPGQGDHYGYTF
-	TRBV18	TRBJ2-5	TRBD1	TGTGCCAGCTCATTCCCGGACAGGGGGCTTGAGACCCAGTACTTC	CASSFPDRGLETQYF
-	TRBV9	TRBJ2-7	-	TGTGCCAGCAGTCAGGTCCCGTACTCCTACGAGCAGTACTTC	CASSQVPYSYEQYF
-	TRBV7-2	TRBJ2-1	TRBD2	TGTGCCAGCAGCTTAGCGGGACTAGCGGGGGGGTATGAGCAGTTCTTC	CASSLAGLAGGYEQFF
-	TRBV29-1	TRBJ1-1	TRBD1	TGCAGCTTACAGACAGGGTGGAACACTGAAGCTTTCTTT	CSLQTGWNTEAFF